Listed below are T cell receptor beta chains from one sample, sequenced in a study of blood T cell repertoires in COVID-19. The data were produced by immunoSEQ multiplex PCR, yet TCRdb's version contains in-frame clones alone and is incomplete. The top ten clones hold approximately 5% of a sample with roughly 30,000 clones, approximately 88% of them seen once. The sequenced sample was peripheral blood. The source of these receptors is a human donor in a cohort sampled during active COVID-19. Each CDR3 is given with its conserved first and last residue. The D gene is left open where the match is weak. Size is stated for part of the rows, as once, few or many counts, or as a class when the clone is expanded.

clone_size,j_call,d_call,v_call,cdr3_aa,cdr3_nt
NA,TRBJ1-1,TRBD1,TRBV6-5,CASSYSTGYRRSEAFF,TGTGCCAGCAGTTACTCGACAGGGTATAGGCGTAGTGAAGCTTTCTTT
NA,TRBJ1-4,TRBD1,TRBV6-1,CASRERTGKDAEKLFF,TGTGCCAGCAGGGAAAGGACAGGGAAGGATGCTGAAAAACTGTTTTTT
few,TRBJ1-2,TRBD1,TRBV6-5,CASSSQGQGLPGYTF,TGTGCCAGCAGTTCCCAGGGACAGGGCCTCCCGGGCTACACCTTC
NA,TRBJ2-5,NA,TRBV7-6,CASSLEFGGQYQETQYF,TGTGCCAGCAGCTTAGAATTCGGGGGGCAGTACCAAGAGACCCAGTACTTC
NA,TRBJ2-7,TRBD1,TRBV4-1,CASSLGQGGDYEQYF,TGCGCCAGCAGCCTGGGACAGGGGGGGGACTACGAGCAGTACTTC
once,TRBJ1-1,TRBD1,TRBV6-4,CASREDRGWDTEAFF,TGTGCCAGCAGGGAAGACAGGGGATGGGACACTGAAGCTTTCTTT
NA,TRBJ2-1,NA,TRBV28,CASSSTGNGEQFF,TGTGCCAGCAGTTCGACAGGTAACGGTGAGCAGTTCTTC
NA,TRBJ2-2,NA,TRBV7-3,CASSLTFIGERTGELFF,TGTGCCAGCAGCTTAACGTTTATCGGGGAACGAACCGGGGAGCTGTTTTTT
NA,TRBJ1-3,TRBD1,TRBV19,CASSWGTADFPGNTIYF,TGTGCCAGTAGTTGGGGGACAGCTGACTTTCCTGGAAACACCATATATTTT
NA,TRBJ2-5,TRBD1,TRBV28,CASTGDRGLGETQYF,TGTGCCAGCACCGGGGACAGGGGGCTCGGGGAGACCCAGTACTTC
NA,TRBJ1-1,NA,TRBV27,CASRVSLAGNTEAFF,TGTGCCAGCAGAGTTTCCCTCGCGGGGAACACTGAAGCTTTCTTT
NA,TRBJ1-2,TRBD1,TRBV27,CASGPRLGQRNYGYTF,TGTGCCAGCGGGCCCCGCCTGGGACAGAGAAACTATGGCTACACCTTC
NA,TRBJ2-7,TRBD1,TRBV5-1,CASSLGSGGVAEQYF,TGCGCCAGCAGCTTGGGTTCAGGGGGCGTAGCCGAGCAGTACTTC
few,TRBJ2-5,NA,TRBV7-9,CASSSLEGAEETQYF,TGTGCCAGCAGCTCTCTGGAGGGGGCCGAAGAGACCCAGTACTTC
NA,TRBJ2-2,NA,TRBV27,CASSSPGRTNTGELFF,TGTGCCAGCAGTTCCCCGGGGAGAACGAACACCGGGGAGCTGTTTTTT
NA,TRBJ2-5,TRBD2,TRBV20-1,CSASPLAGYLQETQYF,TGCAGTGCTAGTCCGCTAGCGGGGTATCTCCAAGAGACCCAGTACTTC
once,TRBJ2-7,NA,TRBV11-2,CASSSPGGESYEQYF,TGTGCCAGCAGCTCCCCGGGCGGGGAGTCCTACGAGCAGTACTTC
NA,TRBJ1-1,NA,TRBV18,CASSLSGRGTEAFF,TGTGCCAGCTCATTGAGCGGGAGGGGAACTGAAGCTTTCTTT
once,TRBJ1-1,NA,TRBV5-1,CASSSPRGGGSKWTEAFF,TGCGCCAGCAGCTCACCCAGGGGCGGGGGATCCAAGTGGACTGAAGCTTTCTTT
NA,TRBJ2-7,TRBD2,TRBV13,CASSLGRGGYEQYF,TGTGCCAGCAGCTTAGGACGGGGGGGTTACGAGCAGTACTTC
NA,TRBJ1-2,NA,TRBV21-1,CASSLRGEIFYGYTF,TGTGCCAGCAGCCTCAGGGGGGAAATTTTCTATGGCTACACCTTC
once,TRBJ2-5,TRBD2,TRBV28,CASSFGESGGARETQYF,TGTGCCAGCAGTTTCGGGGAAAGCGGGGGGGCCAGAGAGACCCAGTACTTC
NA,TRBJ2-7,TRBD1,TRBV5-1,CASSLQGARSYEQYF,TGCGCCAGCAGCTTACAGGGGGCGCGGTCCTACGAGCAGTACTTC
NA,TRBJ2-7,TRBD2,TRBV6-6,CASSQTSGGTRSYEQYF,TGTGCCAGCAGTCAAACTAGCGGGGGGACTCGCTCCTACGAGCAGTACTTC
NA,TRBJ2-7,NA,TRBV5-6,CASSLGTGGYEQYF,TGTGCCAGCAGCTTGGGGACAGGAGGGTACGAGCAGTACTTC
NA,TRBJ2-2,NA,TRBV4-1,CASSQDFRGANTGELFF,TGCGCCAGCAGCCAAGATTTCAGGGGAGCGAACACCGGGGAGCTGTTTTTT
NA,TRBJ1-1,NA,TRBV5-4,CASSLAAGGNTEAFF,TGTGCCAGCAGCTTGGCCGCAGGAGGGAACACTGAAGCTTTCTTT
NA,TRBJ2-5,TRBD2,TRBV5-1,CASTVAGGQETQYF,TGCGCCAGCACCGTAGCGGGGGGGCAAGAGACCCAGTACTTC
once,TRBJ2-3,NA,TRBV5-5,CASSLLARGSTDTQYF,TGTGCCAGCAGCTTGCTTGCTAGAGGGAGCACAGATACGCAGTATTTT
NA,TRBJ1-2,NA,TRBV19,CASTTVRGSYGYTF,TGTGCCAGTACCACGGTTCGGGGGAGCTATGGCTACACCTTC
NA,TRBJ1-4,NA,TRBV15,CATSRDKTVEKLFF,TGTGCCACCAGCAGAGATAAGACAGTTGAAAAACTGTTTTTT
NA,TRBJ2-3,TRBD1,TRBV4-1,CASSLSRDRLTDTQYF,TGCGCCAGCAGCCTTTCCCGGGACAGACTAACAGATACGCAGTATTTT
NA,TRBJ2-6,NA,TRBV2,CASSDGRFGRANSGANVLTF,TGTGCCAGCAGTGACGGTCGATTCGGCAGGGCCAACTCTGGGGCCAACGTCCTGACTTTC
once,TRBJ1-1,NA,TRBV6-5,CASSSRGWDTEAFF,TGTGCCAGCAGTTCTAGGGGATGGGACACTGAAGCTTTCTTT
NA,TRBJ1-2,NA,TRBV9,CASTPRGLYGYTF,TGTGCCAGCACCCCCAGGGGCCTATATGGCTACACCTTC
NA,TRBJ2-1,NA,TRBV19,CASSIGQAAYNEQFF,TGTGCCAGTAGTATAGGACAGGCGGCCTACAATGAGCAGTTCTTC
NA,TRBJ2-2,TRBD2,TRBV6-1,CASSDPSGGAVAGELFF,TGTGCCAGCAGTGACCCTAGCGGGGGGGCCGTGGCCGGGGAGCTGTTTTTT
NA,TRBJ2-7,TRBD1,TRBV9,CASQRDRAAGEQYF,TGTGCCAGCCAGCGGGACAGGGCGGCGGGCGAGCAGTACTTC
NA,TRBJ2-1,TRBD2,TRBV6-4,CASIQTSGRTSYNEQFF,TGTGCCAGCATCCAGACTAGCGGGAGGACCTCCTACAATGAGCAGTTCTTC
NA,TRBJ2-5,TRBD1,TRBV6-2/TRBV6-3,CASSYRTQGAAVRQETQYF,TGTGCCAGCAGTTACCGAACACAGGGGGCGGCGGTTCGGCAAGAGACCCAGTACTTC
once,TRBJ1-3,TRBD1,TRBV5-4,CASSGPRRLGQEF,TGTGCCAGCAGCGGACCCAGAAGACTGGGACAGGAGTTT
NA,TRBJ2-7,TRBD2,TRBV15,CATSRGGGTYEQYF,TGTGCCACCAGCAGAGGGGGGGGAACCTACGAGCAGTACTTC